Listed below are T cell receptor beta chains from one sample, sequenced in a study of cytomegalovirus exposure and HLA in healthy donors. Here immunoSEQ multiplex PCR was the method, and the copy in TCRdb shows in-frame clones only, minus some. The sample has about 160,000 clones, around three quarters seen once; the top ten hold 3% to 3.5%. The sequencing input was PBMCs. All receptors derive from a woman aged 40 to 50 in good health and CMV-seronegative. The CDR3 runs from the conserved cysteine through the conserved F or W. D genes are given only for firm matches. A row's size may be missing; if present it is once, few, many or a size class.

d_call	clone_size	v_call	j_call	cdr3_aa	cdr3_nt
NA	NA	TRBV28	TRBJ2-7	CASSFGGGGRSYEQYF	TGTGCCAGCAGTTTCGGGGGCGGGGGTAGGTCCTACGAGCAGTACTTC
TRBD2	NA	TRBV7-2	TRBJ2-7	CASSLAIAGGPYEQYF	TGTGCCAGCAGCTTAGCCATAGCGGGGGGGCCGTATGAGCAGTACTTC
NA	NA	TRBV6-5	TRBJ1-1	CASSALRGNTEAFF	TGTGCCAGCAGTGCGCTCAGGGGGAACACTGAAGCTTTCTTT
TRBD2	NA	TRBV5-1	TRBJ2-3	CASSTSGVSTDTQYF	TGCGCCAGCTCGACTAGCGGGGTTAGCACAGATACGCAGTATTTT
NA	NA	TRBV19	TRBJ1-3	CASTSGIVSSGNTIYF	TGTGCCAGTACCTCCGGGATAGTCTCTTCTGGAAACACCATATATTTT
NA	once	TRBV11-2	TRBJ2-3	CASSQSTDTQYF	TGTGCCAGCAGCCAAAGCACAGATACGCAGTATTTT
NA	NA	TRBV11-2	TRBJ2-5	CASSFRETQYF	TGTGCCAGCAGCTTTCGGGAGACCCAGTACTTC
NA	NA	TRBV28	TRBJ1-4	CASKTAAVSFNEKLFF	TGTGCCAGCAAAACCGCGGCAGTCTCATTTAATGAAAAACTGTTTTTT
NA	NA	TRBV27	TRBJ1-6	CASRPGGGARGSPLHF	TGTGCCAGCAGACCCGGGGGAGGGGCACGGGGTTCACCCCTCCACTTT
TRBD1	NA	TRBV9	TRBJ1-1	CASSGTTQGAAFF	TGTGCCAGCAGCGGAACCACCCAGGGGGCTGCTTTCTTT
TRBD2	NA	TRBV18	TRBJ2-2	CASSPPGLAGGELFF	TGTGCCAGCTCACCACCGGGACTAGCTGGCGGGGAGCTGTTTTTT
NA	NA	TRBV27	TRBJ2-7	CASSLSLQAVYEQYF	TGTGCCAGCAGTTTATCGTTACAGGCGGTATACGAGCAGTACTTC
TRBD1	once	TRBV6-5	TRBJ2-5	CASSWGQGQETQYF	TGTGCCAGCAGTTGGGGACAGGGCCAAGAGACCCAGTACTTC
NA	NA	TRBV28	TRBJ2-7	CASSPGLTAYEQYF	TGTGCCAGCAGTCCGGGACTGACTGCCTACGAGCAGTACTTC
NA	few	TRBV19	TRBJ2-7	CASSRQTRQGRGEQYF	TGTGCCAGTAGCCGACAAACCAGGCAGGGCAGGGGTGAGCAGTACTTC
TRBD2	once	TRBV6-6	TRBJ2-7	CASNLAGGGYEQYF	TGTGCCAGCAATTTAGCGGGGGGGGGCTACGAGCAGTACTTC
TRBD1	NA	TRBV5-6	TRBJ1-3	CASSLRTGGNSGNTIYF	TGTGCCAGCAGCTTACGGACAGGGGGGAACTCTGGAAACACCATATATTTT
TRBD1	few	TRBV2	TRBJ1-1	CASSDQGASTEAFF	TGTGCCAGCAGTGACCAGGGGGCGAGCACTGAAGCTTTCTTT
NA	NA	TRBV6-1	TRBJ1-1	CASSEAGWATEAFF	TGTGCCAGCAGTGAAGCTGGGTGGGCCACTGAAGCTTTCTTT
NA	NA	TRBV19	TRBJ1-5	CASSIDGEHQPQHF	TGTGCCAGTAGTATAGATGGGGAGCATCAGCCCCAGCATTTT
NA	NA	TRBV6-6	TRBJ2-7	CASISPGSYEQYF	TGTGCCAGCATCTCCCCGGGGTCCTACGAGCAGTACTTC
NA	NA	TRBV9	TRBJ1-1	CASSVGLGGMNTEAFF	TGTGCCAGCAGCGTAGGGTTGGGAGGTATGAACACTGAAGCTTTCTTT
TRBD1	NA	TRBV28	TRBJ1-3	CASRLQGFGGNTIYF	TGTGCCAGCAGACTACAGGGGTTTGGTGGAAACACCATATATTTT
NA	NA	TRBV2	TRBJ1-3	CASSEIPGWSGNTIYF	TGTGCCAGCAGTGAAATCCCAGGGTGGTCTGGAAACACCATATATTTT
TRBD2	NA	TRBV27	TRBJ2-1	CASSLGTNYNEQFF	TGTGCCAGCAGTTTAGGGACTAATTACAATGAGCAGTTCTTC
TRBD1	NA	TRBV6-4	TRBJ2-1	CASSGQGALNEQFF	TGTGCCAGCAGCGGACAGGGGGCCCTTAATGAGCAGTTCTTC
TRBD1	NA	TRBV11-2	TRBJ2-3	CASSFRGRPTDTQYF	TGTGCCAGCAGCTTCAGGGGGCGCCCCACAGATACGCAGTATTTT
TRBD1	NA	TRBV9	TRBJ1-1	CASSVGPRQGATEAFF	TGTGCCAGCAGCGTTGGCCCGAGGCAGGGGGCGACTGAAGCTTTCTTT
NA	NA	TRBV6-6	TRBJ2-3	CASSYGAGWGTDTQYF	TGTGCCAGCAGTTACGGCGCGGGGTGGGGCACAGATACGCAGTATTTT
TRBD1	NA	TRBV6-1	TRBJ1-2	CASRIGTGEGYTF	TGTGCCAGCAGGATTGGGACAGGGGAAGGCTACACCTTC
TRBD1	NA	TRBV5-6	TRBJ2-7	CASSSGQADYEQYF	TGTGCCAGCAGCTCGGGACAGGCCGACTACGAGCAGTACTTC
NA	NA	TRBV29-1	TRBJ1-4	CSVVRGGEEKLFF	TGCAGCGTTGTTCGGGGGGGTGAGGAAAAACTGTTTTTT
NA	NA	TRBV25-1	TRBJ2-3	CASSSTGFGDTQYF	TGTGCCAGCAGTTCGACTGGATTTGGAGATACGCAGTATTTT
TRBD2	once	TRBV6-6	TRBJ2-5	CASSDSGVRETQYF	TGTGCCAGTTCGGATAGCGGGGTAAGAGAGACCCAGTACTTC
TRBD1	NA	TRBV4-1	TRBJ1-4	CASSGVGRGRLYEKLFF	TGCGCCAGCAGCGGGGTGGGCAGGGGGCGCCTGTATGAAAAACTGTTTTTT
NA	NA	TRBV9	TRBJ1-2	CASSPSPNPDGYTF	TGTGCCAGCAGCCCGAGCCCCAATCCTGATGGCTACACCTTC
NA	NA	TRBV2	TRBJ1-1	CASSGGNTEAFF	TGTGCCAGCAGCGGGGGAAACACTGAAGCTTTCTTT
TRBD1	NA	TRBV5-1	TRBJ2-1	CASSGTGYNEQFF	TGCGCCAGTTCCGGGACAGGCTACAATGAGCAGTTCTTC
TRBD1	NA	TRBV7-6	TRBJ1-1	CASSRDRDTEAFF	TGTGCCAGCAGCCGGGACAGGGACACTGAAGCTTTCTTT
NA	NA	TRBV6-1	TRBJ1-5	CASSEATEPQHF	TGTGCCAGCAGTGAAGCGACAGAGCCCCAGCATTTT
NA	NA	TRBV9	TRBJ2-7	CASSVSRDSSYEQYF	TGTGCCAGCAGTGTCTCGCGCGACAGCTCCTACGAGCAGTACTTC
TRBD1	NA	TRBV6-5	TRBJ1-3	CASSRDRAGNTIYF	TGTGCCAGCAGTAGGGACAGGGCCGGAAACACCATATATTTT
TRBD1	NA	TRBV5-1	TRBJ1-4	CASKYGSGGGEKLFF	TGCGCCAGCAAATACGGATCAGGGGGTGGTGAAAAACTGTTTTTT
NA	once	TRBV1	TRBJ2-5	CTSSLNVGGRGTETQYF	TGCACCAGCAGCCTCAACGTCGGGGGACGGGGGACGGAGACCCAGTACTTC
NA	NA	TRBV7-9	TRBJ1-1	CSSKAVTTEAFF	TGTTCCAGCAAGGCGGTTACCACTGAAGCTTTCTTT